This TCR beta chain was observed in a study of response to subunit inactivated influenza vaccine. TCRdb itself ran the RT-PCR reads through MiXCR, one entry per CDR3 protein. In the table there are hundreds of thousands of distinct CDR3 sequences, 25% of which are singletons. This clonotype was recorded a few times. This receptor was identified in a man aged 50-60 years who received an inactivated influenza vaccine. Specimen: CD4+ T cells sorted from PBMCs, collected 5 days after vaccination.

In DNA, the CDR3 is TGTGCCAGCAGTAACGCCGGTAGATCCTACAATGAGCAGTTCTTC. It encodes CASSNAGRSYNEQFF. V and J are TRBV6-2 or TRBV6-3 and TRBJ2-1; D is uncertain. The V end lost 5 bases, the J end lost 1 base, and 12 bases lay between the germline ends. Germline CDR1 reads MNHEY; CDR2 reads SVGEGT. The CDR3 has 15 amino acids.